This entry describes one T cell receptor (beta chain). Germline CDR1 is WSHSY and CDR2 is SAAADI. There are 14 residues in the CDR3. V was shortened by 10 bases and J by 0 bases, with 13 bases between the two germline ends. Repertoires were generated with immunoSEQ multiplex PCR, while TCRdb's copy carries only in-frame clones and drops some. The sample lists 200,000 to 250,000 clones, over 80% occurring once. These data come from a study of blood T cell repertoires in COVID-19. Study-level background: Donors in the United States, Italy and Spain gave samples during acute or convalescent COVID-19.

The chain carries TRBV10-2 and TRBJ1-5; a weak D match, TRBD1 (6 bases). Sequenced sample: peripheral blood. The receptor was isolated from a man younger than 40 who had recovered from COVID-19. The DNA for the CDR3 is TGCGCCACCAGGGGCACAAGTAGCAATCAGCCCCAGCATTTT. As protein: CATRGTSSNQPQHF.